What follows are 9 T cell receptor beta chains derived from one specimen sequenced in a study of blood T cells in healthy people across ages. A second PCR, run for about 7 to 11 cycles, used a sample-barcoded 5' primer plus a J-beta primer mix. TCRdb analysed the 5' RACE reads with MiXCR anew, one entry per CDR3 protein. The table lists hundreds of thousands of distinct CDR3 sequences, 25% to 35% of them singletons. Input material: blood. The receptors here all came from a woman aged 80 or over in good health.

This clonotype occurred many times. The V and J genes are TRBV6-6 and TRBJ2-5, with a tentative D call TRBD1 (6 bases). The CDR3 spans 16 residues. In germline, CDR1 is MNHNY, CDR2 SVGAGI (reference sequence). Trimming shortened V by 6 bases and J by 4 bases, and 21 bases separated the two germline ends. In DNA form, the CDR3 reads TGTGCCAGCAGAACTTCCAGGGCAGGGGACCGAGAGACCCAGTACTTC. Its protein product is CASRTSRAGDRETQYF.

A remark on this clonotype: This may come from a read error, since a much larger clone is one base off. Lacking the conserved final phenylalanine or tryptophan, this CDR3 likely reflects a read error. The chain employs TRBV11-2 and TRBJ2-4; 9 bases map to TRBD1. After removal of 2 bases from V and 8 bases from J, the junction contained 10 bases not matched to a gene. CDR3 length: 16 residues. CDR1 and CDR2 (germline): SGHAT, FQNNGV. As DNA, the CDR3 is TGTGCCAGCAGCTTACAAGGACAGGGGCGTTCGGACATTCAGTACGTC. It is translated as CASSLQGQGRSDIQYV.

V and J are TRBV12-3 or TRBV12-4 and TRBJ2-7; 7 bases map to TRBD1. The length of the CDR3 is 14 residues. V lost 5 bases to trimming and J lost 2 bases; unmatched junction nucleotides: 6. CDR3 DNA sequence: TGTGCCAGCAGTGATACCGGGACAGCCTACGAGCAGTACTTC. The encoded protein is CASSDTGTAYEQYF.

This clonotype was counted at least ten times. V and J are TRBV7-2 and TRBJ2-3; 8 bases fit TRBD1. The CDR3 contains 18 residues. Germline loops: CDR1 SGHTA, CDR2 FQGNSA. The V gene end was trimmed by 5 bases and the J gene end by 5 bases; junction bases not matched to a gene: 18. CDR3 bases: TGTGCCAGCAGCGTCACCTATCCATTCCCGGGACAGGAAGATACGCAGTATTTT. Protein: CASSVTYPFPGQEDTQYF.

The J gene is TRBJ1-1, the V gene TRBV11-3, with D uncertain. CDR1 and CDR2 (germline): SGHNT, YENEEA. The CDR3 totals 13 residues. The V gene lost 5 bases and the J gene lost 6 bases, with 13 bases spanning the gap. CDR3 sequence reads: CASSTGGRSEAFF. The CDR3 DNA sequence: TGTGCCAGCAGCACCGGAGGGCGGTCTGAAGCTTTCTTT.

In this sample, this clonotype turned up many times. A read error may explain this, as a much larger clone is one base away. This sequence joins TRBV4-1 and TRBJ2-3, with 11 bases identical to TRBD2. The CDR3 consists of 15 residues. The germline V gene has CDR1 MGHRA and CDR2 YSYEKL. Trimming at V came to 1 base and at J to 4 bases, leaving 1 base not matched to a gene. As DNA, the CDR3 is TGCGCCAGCAGCCAAGGGACTAGCGGGTCAGATACGCAGTATTTT. Its protein is CASSQGTSGSDTQYF.

This clonotype was detected a few times. A much larger clone is a single base away; this may be a read error. This rearrangement joins TRBV12-3 or TRBV12-4 to TRBJ1-2; D perhaps matches TRBD1 (6 bases). The CDR3 totals 13 residues. V was cut by 6 bases and J by 6 bases, with 14 bases left in between. The CDR3 loop is CASRPQGLDGYTF. The CDR3 nucleotides read TGTGCCAGCAGGCCCCAGGGGCTAGATGGCTACACCTTC.

At least ten counts were recorded for this clonotype. This chain uses TRBV28 with TRBJ2-3; the D gene could be TRBD1 or TRBD2 (5 bases each). This CDR3 comprises 18 residues. Per germline, CDR1 MDHEN and CDR2 SYDVKM. V dropped 3 bases and J dropped 0 bases, with 19 bases sitting between them. As DNA, the CDR3 is TGTGCCAGCAGTTTCGTTCGGGGACCGCTCGCTAGCACAGATACGCAGTATTTT. It is translated as CASSFVRGPLASTDTQYF.

A note on this clonotype: It may be a read error: a sequence one base away is much more abundant. The V call is TRBV20-1, the J call TRBJ2-5, with 11 bases matching TRBD2. The CDR3 is made up of 15 amino acids. Germline values: CDR1 DFQATT, CDR2 SNEGSKA (reference sequence). V shed 0 bases, J shed 11 bases, and the junction held 11 bases outside the gene matches. The CDR3 sequence is CSARDSGGARPEQYF. Here the CDR3 DNA reads TGCAGTGCTAGAGATAGCGGGGGGGCCCGACCTGAGCAGTACTTC.